These 25 T cell receptor beta chains were all obtained from the same sample, sequenced in a study of shared clonotypes between healthy human individuals. Sequenced by immunoSEQ multiplex PCR; TCRdb stores in-frame clones only, minus some. The sample has around 440,000 clones, 75% to 80% seen once; the top ten hold about 12%. Sample: PBMCs. The receptors shown here come from a woman in her thirties or forties in good health. Some clones in this sample may be carry-over from other donors' samples.

This clone was detected only once. A read error likely explains this, since a far larger clone differs by one base. This chain links TRBV5-4 with TRBJ2-7; the D gene is possibly TRBD2 (5 bases). The ends were cut back, 4 bases at V and 3 bases at J, with 5 bases in the middle. The CDR3 has 11 amino acids. The germline CDR1 and CDR2 sequences are SGHNT and YYREEE (reference sequence). CDR3 protein: CASSRDYEQYF. The CDR3 bases are TGTGCCAGCAGCCGGGACTACGAGCAGTACTTC.

V and J are TRBV5-4 and TRBJ2-5; tentatively, D is TRBD2 (5 bases). The CDR3 has 16 residues. Trimming cost V 2 bases and J 2 bases, with 16 bases left between them. Germline CDR1 SGHNT, CDR2 YYREEE (reference sequence). CDR3 sequence reads: CASSLMSSRRQETQYF. In DNA form, the CDR3 reads TGTGCCAGCAGCTTAATGAGCAGCAGGAGGCAAGAGACCCAGTACTTC.

This clone was counted between two and nine times. CDR3 nucleotide sequence: TGTGCCAGCAGTGAATGGGTCGGGGGTCGCTATGAGCAGTTCTTC. This translates into CASSEWVGGRYEQFF. The chain has TRBV6-4 and TRBJ2-1; D is perhaps TRBD2 (6 bases). Germline CDR1 reads MRHNA; CDR2 reads SNTAGT. Between the trimmed V and J ends, which lost 3 bases and 8 bases, there was a span of 17 bases. CDR3 length: 15 amino acids.

As to this clone: This same CDR3 is encoded by further DNA sequences in the sample. This chain's CDR3 is CASSLVGGQGAYEQYF. The CDR3 DNA is TGTGCCAGCAGCTTAGTGGGGGGACAGGGGGCGTACGAGCAGTACTTC. The genes are TRBV11-2 and TRBJ2-7, with TRBD1 matching over 12 bases. Germline CDR1 SGHAT, CDR2 FQNNGV. V lost 1 base to trimming and J lost 4 bases; unmatched junction nucleotides: 5. The CDR3 totals 16 residues. The full variable domain, rest sourced from reference TRBV11-2 and TRBJ2-7, is EAGVAQSPRYKIIEKRQSVAFWCNPISGHATLYWYQQILGQGPKLLIQFQNNGVVDDSQLPKDRFSAERLKGVDSTLKIQPAKLEDSAVYLCASSLVGGQGAYEQYFGPGTRLTVT.

This clone was detected only a few times. The chain recombines TRBV27 with TRBJ2-2; 9 nucleotides agree with TRBD1. There are 13 residues in the CDR3. V gave up 10 bases and J gave up 6 bases; unmatched junction bases: 6. Germline CDR1 is MNHEY and CDR2 is SMNVEV (reference sequence). The CDR3 DNA reads as TGTGCCACCCGGACAGGGGAGGCCGGGGAGCTGTTTTTT. Encoded protein: CATRTGEAGELFF.

V gene TRBV27 combines with J gene TRBJ2-1; TRBD2 agrees at 9 bases. Germline CDR1 and CDR2: MNHEY and SMNVEV (reference sequence). The CDR3 consists of 17 residues. V was clipped by 1 base and J by 4 bases; unmatched bases: 8. The CDR3 reads CASSLLGLAGSYNEQFF. The CDR3 region has the DNA TGTGCCAGCAGTTTATTGGGGCTAGCGGGGTCTTACAATGAGCAGTTCTTC.

In its sample, this clone was seen once. The CDR3 reads CAWSRAGIADTQYF. The DNA of the CDR3 is TGTGCCTGGAGTCGAGCGGGAATCGCAGATACGCAGTATTTT. The chain has TRBV30 and TRBJ2-3; 7 positions match TRBD2. Per the germline V gene, CDR1 is GTSNPN and CDR2 is SVGIG (reference sequence). This CDR3 comprises 14 residues. V lost 2 bases, J lost 4 bases, and 6 bases stayed unmatched.

The gene calls are TRBV7-2 and TRBJ1-5; D is perhaps TRBD1 (6 bases). Deletions cut 2 bases from V and 7 bases from J, with 12 bases between. Germline values: CDR1 SGHTA, CDR2 FQGNSA. This CDR3 is built from 14 residues. The CDR3 loop reads CASSLQGQGQPQHF. DNA of the CDR3: TGTGCCAGCAGCTTACAGGGGCAGGGGCAGCCCCAGCATTTT.

This clone was seen many times. The rearrangement links TRBV30 to TRBJ2-6; D might be TRBD1 or TRBD2, each matching 5 bases. Trimming cost V 3 bases and J 2 bases, with 17 bases left between them. CDR3 length equals 17 residues. The germline gives CDR1 GTSNPN, CDR2 SVGIG (reference sequence). Here the CDR3 DNA reads TGTGCCTGGAGCCGCTTTGGGGGTCTAACTGGGGCCAACGTCCTGACTTTC. Its translation is CAWSRFGGLTGANVLTF.

This clone was picked up a small number of times. The genes are TRBV28 and TRBJ2-6, with no clear D. V lost 1 base and J 0 bases, leaving 7 bases between the germline ends. The CDR3 spans 16 residues. Germline V gene lookup returns CDR1 MDHEN and CDR2 SYDVKM. CDR3 amino acids: CASSLFESSGANVLTF. As DNA, the CDR3 is TGTGCCAGCAGTTTATTCGAGAGCTCTGGGGCCAACGTCCTGACTTTC.

The chain is built from TRBV7-3 and TRBJ1-3; D ambiguous. V lost 5 bases and J 1 base, leaving 24 bases between the germline ends. Germline V lookup: CDR1 SGHTA, CDR2 FQGTGA. The CDR3 runs 19 residues. The CDR3 reads CASSRVRCHNAKSGNTIYF. The CDR3 DNA reads TGTGCCAGCAGCCGCGTTCGATGTCATAATGCGAAGTCTGGAAACACCATATATTTT. The full variable domain, completed using reference TRBV7-3 and TRBJ1-3, is GAGVSQTPSNKVTEKGKYVELRCDPISGHTALYWYRQSLGQGPEFLIYFQGTGAADDSGLPNDRFFAVRPEGSVSTLKIQRTERGDSAVYLCASSRVRCHNAKSGNTIYFGEGSWLTVV.

The chain has TRBV28 and TRBJ2-5; a weak D match, TRBD1 (6 bases). The V end was cut by 1 base, the J end by 7 bases, with 10 bases between. Germline lookup yields CDR1 MDHEN and CDR2 SYDVKM. This CDR3 is built from 13 residues. The CDR3 spells CASSLLARGTQYF. In nucleotides, the CDR3 is TGTGCCAGCAGTTTATTAGCCAGGGGGACCCAGTACTTC.

This chain connects TRBV2 to TRBJ1-6; 9 nucleotides match TRBD1. V gave up 8 bases and J gave up 7 bases; unmatched junction bases: 3. The length of the CDR3 is 13 residues. From germline, CDR1 is SNHLY and CDR2 FYNNEI. The CDR3 reads CASDRGDNSPLHF. The CDR3 bases are TGTGCCAGCGACAGGGGGGACAATTCACCCCTCCACTTT.

This clone was seen a single time. CDR3 bases: TGTGCCAGCTCATGGGCGGGTCGGAGCTCCTACGAGCAGTACTTC. As protein: CASSWAGRSSYEQYF. This chain joins TRBV18 and TRBJ2-7; a weak D match, TRBD2 (5 bases). CDR3 size: 15 residues. The V and J ends lost 5 bases and 0 bases respectively, with 14 bases between them. Germline CDR1 is KGHSH and CDR2 is LQKENI.

The rearrangement links TRBV6-1 to TRBJ1-2, with TRBD1 matching over 7 bases. Germline V CDR1 and CDR2: MNHNS, SASEGT. The CDR3 runs 15 residues. J was trimmed by 0 bases and V by 2 bases; bases with no gene match: 3. The CDR3 bases are TGTGCCAGCAGTGAAATGACAGGGCCTAACTATGGCTACACCTTC. Amino acid sequence: CASSEMTGPNYGYTF.

This chain connects TRBV2 to TRBJ1-2, with D possibly being TRBD1 (6 bases). The CDR3 extends over 13 amino acids. V was trimmed by 1 base and J by 8 bases, leaving 11 bases between them. CDR1 and CDR2 (germline): SNHLY, FYNNEI. The CDR3 loop is CASSEDRVGGYTF. CDR3 sequence (DNA): TGTGCCAGCAGTGAAGACAGGGTGGGCGGCTACACCTTC. The variable domain in full, completed from reference TRBV2 and TRBJ1-2, reads EPEVTQTPSHQVTQMGQEVILRCVPISNHLYFYWYRQILGQKVEFLVSFYNNEISEKSEIFDDQFSVERPDGSNFTLKIRSTKLEDSAMYFCASSEDRVGGYTFGSGTRLTVV.

The gene calls are TRBV7-3 and TRBJ1-2; D is possibly TRBD1 (5 bases). The CDR3 extends over 13 amino acids. The V gene lost 2 bases and the J gene lost 1 base, with 5 bases spanning the gap. Germline V gene data show CDR1 as SGHTA and CDR2 as FQGTGA. In DNA, the CDR3 is TGTGCCAGCAGCTTAGACAGTAACTATGGCTACACCTTC. It is translated as CASSLDSNYGYTF.

V usage is TRBV27 and J usage is TRBJ2-2; 9 positions match TRBD1. Trimming took 5 bases from V and 10 from J; bases not matched to a gene: 11. Germline V gene data show CDR1 as MNHEY and CDR2 as SMNVEV (reference sequence). This CDR3 has 15 residues. The CDR3 DNA sequence: TGTGCCAGCAGTCCCGGGACAGGGACACCCACGGAGCTGTTTTTT. This encodes CASSPGTGTPTELFF.

The chain combines TRBV18 with TRBJ2-3; maybe TRBD1 (5 bases). Trimming removed 5 bases at V and 4 bases at J, with 13 bases between. Germline V CDR1 and CDR2: KGHSH, LQKENI. This CDR3 has 14 residues. CDR3 residues: CASSRNPGPDTQYF. As DNA, the CDR3 is TGTGCCAGCTCAAGAAACCCAGGGCCAGATACGCAGTATTTT.

This chain links TRBV29-1 with TRBJ2-7, with TRBD2 as a possible D gene (7 bases). V was trimmed by 4 bases and J by 2 bases, leaving 12 bases between them. The CDR3 extends over 13 amino acids. Germline assignment: CDR1 SQVTM and CDR2 ANQGSEA. The CDR3 loop reads CSVARGGAYEQYF. The CDR3 nucleotides read TGCAGCGTTGCTAGAGGGGGGGCCTACGAGCAGTACTTC.

Notes on this clone: A far larger clone is a single base away, which makes a read error likely. The chain is built from TRBV7-9 and TRBJ2-7, with TRBD1 as a possible D gene (6 bases). CDR3 length equals 14 residues. Trimming took off 5 bases at V and 2 bases at J, with 13 bases between the two ends. Germline V lookup: CDR1 SEHNR, CDR2 FQNEAQ (reference sequence). CDR3 sequence reads: CASSPDRNPYEQYF. CDR3 nucleotide sequence: TGTGCCAGCAGCCCCGACAGGAACCCCTACGAGCAGTACTTC.

V and J are TRBV5-1 and TRBJ2-6; weak D call: TRBD1 (6 bases). V dropped 2 bases and J dropped 0 bases, with 12 bases sitting between them. The CDR3 has 17 amino acids. Germline V gives CDR1 SGHRS, CDR2 YFSETQ. The CDR3 DNA sequence: TGCGCCAGCAGCTTAGCTACAGGGTACTCTGGGGCCAACGTCCTGACTTTC. This encodes CASSLATGYSGANVLTF.

As to this clone: The sample holds other DNA sequences that translate to the same CDR3. The rearrangement uses TRBV5-1 and TRBJ1-6; TRBD1 agrees at 8 bases. V trimming: 4 bases; J trimming: 9 bases; junction bases outside the gene matches: 6. The CDR3 is 14 residues long. Per germline, CDR1 SGHRS and CDR2 YFSETQ. The CDR3 bases are TGCGCCAGCAGCCCAGGGACAGGATTTTCACCCCTCCACTTT. Protein sequence: CASSPGTGFSPLHF.

The chain recombines TRBV29-1 with TRBJ2-1, with D perhaps matching TRBD2 (5 bases). The V gene lost 3 bases and the J gene lost 0 bases, with 9 bases spanning the gap. CDR3 length: 14 amino acids. In germline, CDR1 is SQVTM, CDR2 ANQGSEA. The chain's CDR3 is CSVDGLSSYNEQFF. Here the CDR3 DNA reads TGCAGCGTTGATGGACTTAGCTCCTACAATGAGCAGTTCTTC.

The chain employs TRBV5-1 and TRBJ2-1, with a possible D match to TRBD1 (5 bases). CDR3 length equals 16 residues. Germline CDR1 and CDR2: SGHRS and YFSETQ. V lost 0 bases and J 9 bases, leaving 19 bases between the germline ends. CDR3 in DNA: TGCGCCAGCAGCTTGGGACCCCTGGGGCCGGAAGGTGAGCAGTTCTTC. It codes for CASSLGPLGPEGEQFF.